The T cell receptor (beta chain) described here comes from a study of blood T cell repertoires in COVID-19. Looking at the study overall: Whether acute or convalescent, the COVID-19 samples came from the United States, Italy and Spain. Sources were T cells, B-cell-depleted T cells, or PBMCs; the material itself was cDNA or gDNA.

In the authors' methods: Reference gene primer amplification yielded estimated nucleated cell counts. Generated by immunoSEQ multiplex PCR, the TCRdb table keeps only in-frame clones and is missing some. V and J calls and clone size are as listed in that table; D and trimming were resolved from the DNA. The profile shows 250,000 to 400,000 clones, 85% to 90% of them singletons. The CDR3 loop spans 16 amino acids. The trim removed 4 bases at V and 8 bases at J, leaving 13 bases unmatched. CDR1 and CDR2 (germline): MDHEN, SYDVKM. The sequencing input was peripheral blood. This clonotype was obtained from a woman aged 25-40 years with COVID-19, enrolled during active disease. The V and J genes are TRBV28 and TRBJ2-1, with 8 bases identical to TRBD2. CDR3 amino acids: CASSSSGGGRLDEQFF. In DNA, the CDR3 is TGTGCCAGCAGTTCGAGCGGGGGCGGGAGACTAGATGAGCAGTTCTTC.